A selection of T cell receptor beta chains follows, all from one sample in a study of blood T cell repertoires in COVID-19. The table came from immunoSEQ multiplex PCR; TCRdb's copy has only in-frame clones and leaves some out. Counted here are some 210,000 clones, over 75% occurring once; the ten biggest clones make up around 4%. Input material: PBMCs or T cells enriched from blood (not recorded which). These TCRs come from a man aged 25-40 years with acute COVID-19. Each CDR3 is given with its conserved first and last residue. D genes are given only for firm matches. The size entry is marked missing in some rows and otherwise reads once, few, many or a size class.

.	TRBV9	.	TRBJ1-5	TGTGCCAGCAGCCGTGGGACATCCGGGCAGCCCCAGCATTTT	CASSRGTSGQPQHF
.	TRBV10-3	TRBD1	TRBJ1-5	TGTGCCATCAAGGGACAGTATAGCAATCAGCCCCAGCATTTT	CAIKGQYSNQPQHF
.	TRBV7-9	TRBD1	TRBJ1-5	TGTGCCAGCAGCGACGAATGGGACAGAAATCAGCCCCAGCATTTT	CASSDEWDRNQPQHF
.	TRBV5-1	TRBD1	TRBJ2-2	TGCGCCAGCATACCGTGGGACAGGGAAGGCACCGGGGAGCTGTTTTTT	CASIPWDREGTGELFF
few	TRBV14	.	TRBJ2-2	TGTGCCAGCAGCCAAGTCCGAGCGAACACCGGGGAGCTGTTTTTT	CASSQVRANTGELFF
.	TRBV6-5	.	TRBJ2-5	TGTGCCAGCAGGTGGTATGGCTTATCACAAGAGACCCAGTACTTC	CASRWYGLSQETQYF
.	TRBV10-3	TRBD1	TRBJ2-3	TGTGCCATCAGGGACAGGGCGTCAGATACGCAGTATTTT	CAIRDRASDTQYF
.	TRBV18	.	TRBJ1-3	TGTGCCAGCTCACCAATCATAACAGGGTCTGGAAACACCATATATTTT	CASSPIITGSGNTIYF
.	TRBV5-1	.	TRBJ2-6	TGCGCCAGCAGATCTCAGGGCCCCCTTTCTCCAGGGGCCAACGTCCTGACTTTC	CASRSQGPLSPGANVLTF
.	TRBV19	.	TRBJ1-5	TGTGCCAGTAGTACAGGACAGTTTAGCAATCAGCCCCAGCATTTT	CASSTGQFSNQPQHF
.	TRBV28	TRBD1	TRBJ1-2	TGTGCCAGCAGTGAAACAGTAAGGGGGCAACGAGGCTACACCTTC	CASSETVRGQRGYTF
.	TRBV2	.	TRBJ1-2	TGTGCCAGCAGACAGGGACGCTATGGCTACACCTTC	CASRQGRYGYTF